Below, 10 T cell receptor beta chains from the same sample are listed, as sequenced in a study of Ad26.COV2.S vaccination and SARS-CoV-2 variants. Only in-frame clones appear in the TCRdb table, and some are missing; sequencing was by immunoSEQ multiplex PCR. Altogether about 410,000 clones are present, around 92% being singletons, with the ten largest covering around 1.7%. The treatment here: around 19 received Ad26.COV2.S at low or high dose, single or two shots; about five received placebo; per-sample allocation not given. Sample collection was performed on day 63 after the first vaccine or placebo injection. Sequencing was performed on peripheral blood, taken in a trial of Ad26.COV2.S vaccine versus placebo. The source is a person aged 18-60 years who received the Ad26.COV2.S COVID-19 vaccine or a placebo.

As DNA, the CDR3 is TGTGCCACCAGCAGAGGTGGCGGAGACGGCGGGGAGCTGTTTTTT. Translation: CATSRGGGDGGELFF. The rearrangement uses TRBV15 and TRBJ2-2; D gene unclear. The CDR3 spans 15 residues. Germline V CDR1 and CDR2: LNHNV, YYDKDF (reference sequence). Trimming shortened V by 1 base and J by 7 bases, and 13 bases separated the two germline ends.

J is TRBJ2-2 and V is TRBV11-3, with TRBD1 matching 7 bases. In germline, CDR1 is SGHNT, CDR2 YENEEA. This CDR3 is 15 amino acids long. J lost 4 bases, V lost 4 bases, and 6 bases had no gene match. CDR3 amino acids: CASSSGTVGTGELFF. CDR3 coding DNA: TGTGCCAGCAGCTCGGGGACAGTGGGCACCGGGGAGCTGTTTTTT.

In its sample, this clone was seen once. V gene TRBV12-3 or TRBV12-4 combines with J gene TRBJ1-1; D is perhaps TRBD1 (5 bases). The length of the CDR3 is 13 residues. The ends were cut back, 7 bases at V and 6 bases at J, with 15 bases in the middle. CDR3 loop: CASIAGEEAEAFF. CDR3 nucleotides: TGTGCCAGCATCGCGGGGGAAGAGGCTGAAGCTTTCTTT.

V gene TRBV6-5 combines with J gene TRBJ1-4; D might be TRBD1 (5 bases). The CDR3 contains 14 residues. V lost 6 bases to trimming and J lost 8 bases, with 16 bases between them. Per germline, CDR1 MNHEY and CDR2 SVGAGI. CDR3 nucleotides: TGTGCCAGCAGCCCAGGGTCATCCTACGAAAAACTGTTTTTT. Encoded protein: CASSPGSSYEKLFF.

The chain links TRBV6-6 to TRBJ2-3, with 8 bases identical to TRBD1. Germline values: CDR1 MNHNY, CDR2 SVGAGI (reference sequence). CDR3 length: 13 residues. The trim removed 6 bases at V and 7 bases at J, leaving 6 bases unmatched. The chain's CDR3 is CASSSGTGHTQYF. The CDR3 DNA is TGTGCCAGCAGCTCCGGGACAGGCCATACGCAGTATTTT.

This chain's CDR3 is CASSENWGRNSPLHF. The CDR3 nucleotides read TGTGCCAGCAGTGAAAATTGGGGACGAAATTCACCCCTCCACTTT. V usage is TRBV6-1 and J usage is TRBJ1-6, with D tentatively TRBD1 (5 bases). The CDR3 sequence is 15 residues long. V was pared by 2 bases and J by 7 bases, with 12 bases between. In germline, CDR1 is MNHNS, CDR2 SASEGT.

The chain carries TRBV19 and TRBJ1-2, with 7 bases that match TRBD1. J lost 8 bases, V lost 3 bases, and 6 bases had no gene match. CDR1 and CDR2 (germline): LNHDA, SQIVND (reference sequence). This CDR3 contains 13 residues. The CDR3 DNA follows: TGTGCCAGTAGTATTCCACAGGGGCAAGGCTACACCTTC. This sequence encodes CASSIPQGQGYTF. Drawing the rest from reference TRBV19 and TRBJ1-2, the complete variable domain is DGGITQSPKYLFRKEGQNVTLSCEQNLNHDAMYWYRQDPGQGLRLIYYSQIVNDFQKGDIAEGYSVSREKKESFPLTVTSAQKNPTAFYLCASSIPQGQGYTFGSGTRLTVV.

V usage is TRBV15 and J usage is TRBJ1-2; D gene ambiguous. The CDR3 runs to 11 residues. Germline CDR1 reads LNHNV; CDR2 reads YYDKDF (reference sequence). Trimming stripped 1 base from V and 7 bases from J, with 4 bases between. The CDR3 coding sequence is TGTGCCACCAGCAGAGTCGGTGGCTACACCTTC. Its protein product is CATSRVGGYTF.

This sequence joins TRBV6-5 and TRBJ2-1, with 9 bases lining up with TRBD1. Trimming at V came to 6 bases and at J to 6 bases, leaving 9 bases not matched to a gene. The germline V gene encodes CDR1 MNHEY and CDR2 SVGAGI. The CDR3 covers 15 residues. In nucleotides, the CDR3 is TGTGCCAGCAGCCCCGGACAGGGGCCGGGCAATGAGCAGTTCTTC. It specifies CASSPGQGPGNEQFF.

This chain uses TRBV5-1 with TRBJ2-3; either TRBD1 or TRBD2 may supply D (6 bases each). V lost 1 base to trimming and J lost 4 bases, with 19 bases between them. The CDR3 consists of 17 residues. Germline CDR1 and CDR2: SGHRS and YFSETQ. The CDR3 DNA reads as TGCGCCAGCAGCTTGCTCCCGGTCGGGGGCCTATCAGATACGCAGTATTTT. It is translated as CASSLLPVGGLSDTQYF.